These T cell receptor beta chains were read from a single sample in a study of shared clonotypes between healthy human individuals. Sequencing was performed with immunoSEQ multiplex PCR; in TCRdb, only in-frame clones are kept and a portion is missing. The sample includes a few hundred thousand clones, 96% of them seen just once. Sequences were obtained from memory CD8+ T cells sorted from blood. These receptors originate from a man aged 25-45 years in good health. The CDR3 runs from the conserved cysteine through the conserved F or W. D genes are given only for firm matches. Clone size is given for some rows only: seen once, a few or many times, or a class if the clone is expanded.

d_gene	abundance	v_gene	j_gene	CDR3nt	CDR3aa
NA	NA	TRBV27	TRBJ2-7	TGTGCCAGCAGTTTGCGCCCAGCCTACGAGCAGTACTTC	CASSLRPAYEQYF
NA	NA	TRBV6-5	TRBJ2-7	TGTGCCAGCAGTCGCTCCGGGACCGCATACTACGAGCAGTACTTC	CASSRSGTAYYEQYF
NA	NA	TRBV6-5	TRBJ2-7	TGTGCCAGCAGACAGGGAAACGAGCAGTACTTC	CASRQGNEQYF
TRBD2	once	TRBV28	TRBJ2-3	TGTGCCAGCAGTTTATTTAGGGGAGCTACCCTAGCGGGCAGCACAGATACGCAGTATTTT	CASSLFRGATLAGSTDTQYF
NA	NA	TRBV25-1	TRBJ1-1	TGTGCCAGCAGGACCATGGGGGTTTCGAACACTGAAGCTTTCTTT	CASRTMGVSNTEAFF
TRBD2	NA	TRBV7-3	TRBJ2-7	TGTGCCAGCAGGTTGAGCGGGAGTTCCTACGAGCAGTACTTC	CASRLSGSSYEQYF
TRBD1	NA	TRBV7-2	TRBJ1-1	TGTGCCAGCAGCTTCCCCAGCAGGGGGCGGGCTTTCTTT	CASSFPSRGRAFF
TRBD1	NA	TRBV27	TRBJ1-1	TGTGCCAGCAGTTTTTACAGGGGGCGCGCTGAAGCTTTCTTT	CASSFYRGRAEAFF
NA	NA	TRBV7-2	TRBJ2-2	TGTGCCAGCAGCGAATTACGCCTACCCGGGGAGCTGTTTTTT	CASSELRLPGELFF
NA	NA	TRBV9	TRBJ1-2	TGTGCCAGCAGCGGCGGAAACTATGGCTACACCTTC	CASSGGNYGYTF
TRBD2	NA	TRBV7-6	TRBJ2-7	TGTGCCAGCAGCCCCTTACCGACTAGCGGGGGGACCTACGAGCAGTACTTC	CASSPLPTSGGTYEQYF
NA	once	TRBV5-1	TRBJ1-2	TGCGCCAGCAGCTTGTATCCAGGGGAGACTTGCTTC	CASSLYPGETCF
TRBD1	NA	TRBV4-1	TRBJ2-5	TGCGCCAGCAGCCCGGGACAGGGCGGGGAGACCCAGTACTTC	CASSPGQGGETQYF
TRBD1	NA	TRBV6-5	TRBJ1-3	TGTGCCAGCAGTTGGACAGGGGGAAACACCATATATTTT	CASSWTGGNTIYF
NA	NA	TRBV6-5	TRBJ2-7	TGTGCCAGCAGTTACTACGGGCAGGGTGAGCAGTACTTC	CASSYYGQGEQYF
TRBD2	NA	TRBV27	TRBJ2-3	TGTGCCAGCAGTCGTCAAGCGGGAGTTTCCGATACGCAGTATTTT	CASSRQAGVSDTQYF
NA	NA	TRBV27	TRBJ2-2	TGTGCCAGTTCGGGAGCCGGGGAGCTGTTTTTT	CASSGAGELFF
TRBD1	NA	TRBV10-3	TRBJ2-7	TGTGCCACACGATCTGGTCTACAGGGGGCGGGCGAGCAGTACTTC	CATRSGLQGAGEQYF
NA	NA	TRBV29-1	TRBJ1-2	TGCAGCGTTCCCCCAGGGGCTAACTATGGCTACACCTTC	CSVPPGANYGYTF
NA	NA	TRBV11-2	TRBJ2-7	TGTGCCAGCAGCCGGAACCTCGCGGGCGAGCAGTACTTC	CASSRNLAGEQYF
NA	NA	TRBV6-1	TRBJ1-1	TGTGCCAGCAGTGCAGCGGGGGCATGGACTGAAGCTTTCTTT	CASSAAGAWTEAFF
NA	NA	TRBV6-4	TRBJ2-3	TGTGCCGAAGATACGCAGTATTTT	CAEDTQYF
TRBD2	once	TRBV5-1	TRBJ2-7	TGCGCCAGCAGCAGTACTAGCGGGAGGGCTTACGAGCAGTACTTC	CASSSTSGRAYEQYF
TRBD2	NA	TRBV4-2	TRBJ2-7	TGTGCCAGCAGCCAGGGGGCTAGCGGGAGAGGGAACGAGCAGTACTTC	CASSQGASGRGNEQYF
NA	NA	TRBV15	TRBJ2-7	TGTGCCACCAGCACTAGACTAAGCTCCTACGAGCAGTACTTC	CATSTRLSSYEQYF
TRBD2	NA	TRBV5-1	TRBJ2-7	TGCGCCAGCAGCTTGCGAGCGGGAGAGAACGAGCAGTACTTC	CASSLRAGENEQYF
NA	NA	TRBV4-1	TRBJ1-1	TGCGCCAGCAGCCAAGAGCCCGGGACCGAAAAGAACACTGAAGCTTTCTTT	CASSQEPGTEKNTEAFF
NA	NA	TRBV25-1	TRBJ1-2	TGTGCCAGCAGTGAATGGGGGGGGCCCTATGGCTACACCTTC	CASSEWGGPYGYTF
NA	NA	TRBV9	TRBJ2-1	TGTGCCAGCAGCGTAGTAGGGGACAATGAGCAGTTCTTC	CASSVVGDNEQFF
TRBD2	NA	TRBV5-1	TRBJ2-5	TGCGCCAGCAGCTTGGGAGCGGGAGTAGGAGAGACCCAGTACTTC	CASSLGAGVGETQYF
NA	NA	TRBV5-4	TRBJ1-2	TGTGCCAGCAGCTTGGTTGACAGATATGGCTACACCTTC	CASSLVDRYGYTF
NA	NA	TRBV13	TRBJ2-7	TGTGCCAGCAGCTTAGGAACCGAGCAGTACTTC	CASSLGTEQYF
TRBD1	NA	TRBV20-1	TRBJ2-7	TGCAGTGCGGGACAGGGATTCGAGCAGTACTTC	CSAGQGFEQYF
NA	NA	TRBV6-1	TRBJ2-7	TGTGCCAGCCACCATCAGTCCTACGAGCAGTACTTC	CASHHQSYEQYF
TRBD2	NA	TRBV28	TRBJ2-3	TGTGCCAGCAGTTCCCTAACTAGCGGGGCACCCCAGTCCACAGATACGCAGTATTTT	CASSSLTSGAPQSTDTQYF
NA	NA	TRBV28	TRBJ1-5	TGTGCCAGCAGTTGGGTTCAGCCCCAGCATTTT	CASSWVQPQHF
TRBD2	NA	TRBV5-1	TRBJ2-7	TGCGCCAGCAGCCCCTCCGGGGGGGTCTACGAGCAGTACTTC	CASSPSGGVYEQYF
TRBD2	once	TRBV15	TRBJ2-1	TGTGCCACCAGCAGAGATTATACTAGCGGAAGCAATGAGCAGTTCTTC	CATSRDYTSGSNEQFF
NA	NA	TRBV5-6	TRBJ1-1	TGTGCCAGCAGCTTGGTTCCCCGACAGGTGAACACTGAAGCTTTCTTT	CASSLVPRQVNTEAFF
TRBD2	NA	TRBV19	TRBJ2-5	TGTGCCAGTCGGGGAGGGGCCCAAGAGACCCAGTACTTC	CASRGGAQETQYF
TRBD1	NA	TRBV28	TRBJ1-4	TGTGCCAGCCGGCCCGTGGGACAGGGAGTGGGAAAACTGTTTTTT	CASRPVGQGVGKLFF